This T cell receptor (beta chain) was obtained from a study of cytomegalovirus exposure and HLA in healthy donors. Findings and caveats of the study: As was reported, the classifier diagnosed cytomegalovirus status with high specificity and sensitivity.

The PCR ran on 60 Vbeta and 13 Jbeta primers. TCRdb keeps only in-frame clones here, not all; method: immunoSEQ multiplex PCR. The data hold 65,000 to 85,000 clones, with around four fifths observed a single time. With respect to this clone: Antigen: not known.

This TCR was recovered from a woman between 40 and 50 years old in good health and CMV-seropositive. The sample comprised PBMCs.

The CDR3 sequence: CASSEGGQPYEQYF. The CDR3 DNA is TGTGCCAGCAGTGAAGGGGGACAGCCGTACGAGCAGTACTTC. The V gene is TRBV25-1, the J gene TRBJ2-7; 7 bases map to TRBD1. This CDR3 is built from 14 residues. CDR1 MGHDK and CDR2 SYGVNS come from the germline V gene. With V trimmed by 2 bases and J by 4 bases, 5 bases remained unmatched.